One T cell receptor (beta chain) is described in this entry. What this receptor recognizes is not known. Per-base quality was not reported, and no clone a single base away is much larger than it. The data were taken from a study of blood T cell repertoires in COVID-19 (dated by TCRdb to 2019 to 2021). Regarding the complete study: Samples from collaborators originated in the United States, Italy and Spain and spanned both the acute and convalescent phases of COVID-19. Where available, HLA class I and class II types were obtained from metadata supplied by the sample provider rather than from assay-based typing. The prospective study material was composed of cDNA or gDNA derived from T cells, B-cell-depleted T cells, or PBMCs. Samples came from the ongoing ImmuneRACE study (first 160 participants) plus 1,254 subjects from 6 global collaborators. The repertoires were released in a freely available public database meant as a resource for research on the immune response to SARS-CoV-2. Subjects who had been exposed to COVID-19, were actively infected with it, or had recovered from it provided the deeply sampled blood TCRbeta repertoires that made up the dataset. The sample metadata nearly always contained a de-identified subject ID, COVID-19 status, age in years and sex.

Each collaborating institution followed its own protocols to collect whole blood in K2EDTA tubes. For TCRbeta analysis, collaborators shipped samples in one of three forms: frozen whole blood, isolated PBMCs, or DNA extracted from either of those sample types. The immunoSEQ Assay, a bias-controlled multiplex PCR, was used to amplify TCRbeta CDR3 regions from genomic DNA. Turning to the authors' computational methods: Nucleated cell counts per sample were estimated from amplification of reference gene primers within the assay. Sequence reads were collapsed and filtered to measure the absolute abundance of every unique TCRbeta CDR3 rearrangement. Productive Simpson clonality was computed per sample as the square root of Simpson's diversity index over productive rearrangements. TCRdb retrieved this table from immuneACCESS and kept in-frame rearrangements only. Not all clones are present; in checked studies, unresolved V genes account for under half, and no reason is known for the remainder. V and J calls and clone size are given by that table; D and trimming were obtained from the DNA. Counted in this sample were under 170,000 clones; approximately 84% of them appeared once. The top ten clonotypes cover less than 2.5% of the sample.

What the work shows at the level of the full study, not this receptor alone: The amount of clinical and demographic metadata varied by source and participant and was provided uncurated.

Germline trimming: 8 bases from V, 1 base from J; junction bases outside gene matches: 7. CDR1 GTSNPN and CDR2 SVGIG were looked up in the germline V gene (reference sequence). The CDR3 holds 13 amino acids from the cysteine to the phenylalanine. Of all the DNA, just the CDR3 is kept, 39 bases in frame from base 1. This chain joins TRBV30 to TRBJ1-1, with TRBD1 identical over 7 junction bases. This TCR was sampled from a man in his 70s with acute or convalescent COVID-19. The sequenced sample was peripheral blood. The DNA reads TGTGCCGGATCGACAGGGACGAACACTGAAGCTTTCTTT. Its protein is CAGSTGTNTEAFF.